One and the same sample provided the 11 T cell receptor beta chains below, sequenced in a study of blood T cell repertoires in COVID-19. The table came from immunoSEQ multiplex PCR; TCRdb's copy has only in-frame clones and leaves some out. The data contain 130,000 to 150,000 clones, more than 75% of them singletons. Sequenced material: peripheral blood. These receptor sequences come from a human donor in a cohort sampled during active COVID-19.

The chain employs TRBV29-1 and TRBJ1-3; TRBD1 might be the D (6 bases). The V end lost 2 bases, the J end lost 0 bases, and 8 bases lay between the germline ends. Germline V gives CDR1 SQVTM, CDR2 ANQGSEA. This CDR3 is 14 amino acids long. The CDR3 spells CSVETGFSGNTIYF. CDR3 nucleotides: TGCAGCGTTGAAACAGGGTTCTCTGGAAACACCATATATTTT.

This clone was counted only a few times. The chain carries TRBV7-3 and TRBJ2-7; TRBD1 agrees at 10 bases. Germline lookup yields CDR1 SGHTA and CDR2 FQGTGA. This CDR3 is built from 15 residues. The J segment lost 5 bases and the V segment lost 5 bases, leaving 9 bases of the junction unmatched. The CDR3 nucleotides are TGTGCCAGCAGCCCCGTTGGACAGGGGGTTCACGAGCAGTACTTC. Translation gives CASSPVGQGVHEQYF.

The chain recombines TRBV2 with TRBJ2-5; tentative D call: TRBD2 (5 bases). There are 13 residues in the CDR3. The ends were cut back, 6 bases at V and 1 base at J, with 9 bases in the middle. Germline V gene sequence: CDR1 SNHLY, CDR2 FYNNEI. The CDR3 nucleotides read TGTGCCAGCAGGAGGGAAACCCAAGAGACCCAGTACTTC. Amino acid sequence: CASRRETQETQYF.

This clone was detected many times. The chain carries TRBV7-6 and TRBJ2-7, with TRBD1 identical over 7 bases. There are 15 residues in the CDR3. Losses at the gene ends were 1 base for V and 3 bases for J; bases not matched to a gene: 6. In germline, CDR1 is SGHVS, CDR2 FNYEAQ. CDR3 sequence (DNA): TGTGCCAGCAGCTTAGGGGACAGTTCTAGCTACGAGCAGTACTTC. It is translated as CASSLGDSSSYEQYF.

The V gene is TRBV2, the J gene TRBJ2-1; D may be TRBD1 (5 bases). The CDR3 sequence is 13 residues long. The germline V and J ends were trimmed by 4 bases and 4 bases, with 8 bases remaining between them. Germline CDR1 is SNHLY and CDR2 is FYNNEI. The CDR3 spells CASSVQGYNEQFF. The CDR3 nucleotides are TGTGCCAGCAGTGTCCAGGGATACAATGAGCAGTTCTTC.

The chain is built from TRBV18 and TRBJ1-5; possible D gene TRBD1, 5 bases. With 4 bases removed from V and 3 bases from J, the gap between germline ends came to 16 bases. CDR3 length: 16 residues. Looked up from germline, CDR1 is KGHSH and CDR2 is LQKENI. This CDR3 is CASSQGSGGDNQPQHF. CDR3 sequence (DNA): TGTGCCAGCTCACAAGGTTCCGGGGGAGACAATCAGCCCCAGCATTTT.

This chain links TRBV6-1 with TRBJ1-5; 7 bases fit TRBD1. Germline lookup yields CDR1 MNHNS and CDR2 SASEGT. This CDR3 is built from 15 residues. Trimming removed 0 bases from V and 5 bases from J; junction bases left unmatched: 4. CDR3 residues: CASSEARQGYQPQHF. DNA for the CDR3: TGTGCCAGCAGTGAAGCGCGACAGGGATATCAGCCCCAGCATTTT.

Concerning this clone: Distinct nucleotide sequences in the sample also encode this CDR3. The chain combines TRBV27 with TRBJ1-6; TRBD1 agrees at 10 bases. V lost 3 bases and J lost 6; bases outside the gene matches: 2. CDR1 and CDR2 from the germline V gene are MNHEY and SMNVEV (reference sequence). CDR3 length: 15 amino acids. The DNA of the CDR3 is TGTGCCAGCAGTTTGCGGACAGGGGGTAATTCACCCCTCCACTTT. This gives the protein CASSLRTGGNSPLHF.

This clone was detected once. The genes are TRBV4-1 and TRBJ1-5, with 9 bases aligning to TRBD1. This CDR3 has 16 residues. Germline V gene data show CDR1 as MGHRA and CDR2 as YSYEKL. After removal of 1 base from V and 2 bases from J, the junction contained 3 bases not matched to a gene. The CDR3 DNA reads as TGCGCCAGCAGCCAAGGGTGGACAGGGGGCAATCAGCCCCAGCATTTT. Residues: CASSQGWTGGNQPQHF.

This chain joins TRBV25-1 and TRBJ1-4; D may be TRBD1 (5 bases). CDR3 length: 12 amino acids. Germline CDR1 MGHDK, CDR2 SYGVNS. Trimming shortened V by 5 bases and J by 12 bases, and 13 bases separated the two germline ends. The CDR3 bases are TGTGCCAGCAGTCCCTTGGAAGGGGAACTGTTTTTT. This sequence encodes CASSPLEGELFF.

The chain links TRBV15 to TRBJ2-3; TRBD1 is a possible D gene (5 bases). Germline CDR1 is LNHNV and CDR2 is YYDKDF (reference sequence). The V and J ends lost 7 bases and 6 bases respectively, with 20 bases between them. This CDR3 has 15 residues. This CDR3 is CATTDQGNVLDTQYF. The DNA for the CDR3 is TGTGCCACCACCGACCAGGGTAACGTTTTGGATACGCAGTATTTT.